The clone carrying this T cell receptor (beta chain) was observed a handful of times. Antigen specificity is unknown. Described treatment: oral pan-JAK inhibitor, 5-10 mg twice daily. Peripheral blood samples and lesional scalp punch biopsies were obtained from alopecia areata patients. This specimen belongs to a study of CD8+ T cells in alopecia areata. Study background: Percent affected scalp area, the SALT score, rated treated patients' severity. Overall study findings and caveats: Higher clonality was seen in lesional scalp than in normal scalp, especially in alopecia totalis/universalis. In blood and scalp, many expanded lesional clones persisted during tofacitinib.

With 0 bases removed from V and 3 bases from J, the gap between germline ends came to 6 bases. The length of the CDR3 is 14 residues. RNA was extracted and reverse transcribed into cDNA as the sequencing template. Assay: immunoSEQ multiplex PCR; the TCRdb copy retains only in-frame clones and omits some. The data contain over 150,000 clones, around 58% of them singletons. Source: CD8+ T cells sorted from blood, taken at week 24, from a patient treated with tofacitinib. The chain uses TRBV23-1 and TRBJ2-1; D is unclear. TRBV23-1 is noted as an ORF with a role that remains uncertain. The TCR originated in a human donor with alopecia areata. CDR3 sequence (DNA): TGCGCCAGCAGTCAATCGGCGGACTACAATGAGCAGTTCTTC. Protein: CASSQSADYNEQFF.